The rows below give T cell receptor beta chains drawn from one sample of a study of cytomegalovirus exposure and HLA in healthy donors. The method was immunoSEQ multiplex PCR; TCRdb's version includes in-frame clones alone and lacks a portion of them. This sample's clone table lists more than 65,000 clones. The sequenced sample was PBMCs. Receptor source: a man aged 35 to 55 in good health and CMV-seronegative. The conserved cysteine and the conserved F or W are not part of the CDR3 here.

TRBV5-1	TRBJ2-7	ASSFGGQGGNEQY
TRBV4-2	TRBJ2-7	ASSREGGRDEQY
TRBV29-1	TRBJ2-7	SVRGRSEREQY
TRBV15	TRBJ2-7	ATSKGGTIVPYEQY
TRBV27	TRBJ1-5	ASSPVGQDQPQH
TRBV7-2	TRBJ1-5	ASSSRQGDQPQH
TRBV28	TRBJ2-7	ASSLPGTRSYEQY
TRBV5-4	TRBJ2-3	ASSLAGSTDTQY
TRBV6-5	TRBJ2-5	ASRAGVRETQY
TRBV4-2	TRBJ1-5	ASSQGQGAKGNQPQH
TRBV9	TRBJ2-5	ASSVRAGLGETQY
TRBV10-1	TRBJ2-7	ASSESGQGDEQY
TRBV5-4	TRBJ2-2	ASSPGLADTGELF
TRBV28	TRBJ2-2	ASSGQGTGELF
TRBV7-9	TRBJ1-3	ASSPDSNSGNTIY
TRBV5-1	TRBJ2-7	ASSSRGSGGYETYEQY
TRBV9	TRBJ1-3	ASSSGTASSGNTIY
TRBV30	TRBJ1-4	AWAPDTNEKLF
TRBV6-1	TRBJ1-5	ASSEVPGSIDQPQH
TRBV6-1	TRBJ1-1	ASSGSPDTEAF
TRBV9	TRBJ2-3	ASSVEALGVRRDTQY
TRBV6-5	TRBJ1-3	ASSYQGAGNTIY
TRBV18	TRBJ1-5	ANSPGHSTGNMSNQPQH
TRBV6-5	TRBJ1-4	ASSYSYRQGFEKLF
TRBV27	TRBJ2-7	ASSTGQGAYEQY
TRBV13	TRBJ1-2	ASSRGLGVSLNYGYT
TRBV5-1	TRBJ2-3	ASSLSKPSTDTQY
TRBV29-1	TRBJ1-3	SGKTGDTGNTIY
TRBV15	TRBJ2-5	ATSSGGARETQY
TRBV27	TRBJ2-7	ASSYGTGRFYEQY
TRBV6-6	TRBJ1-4	ASSYSQGSEKLF